The TCR beta chain under discussion was sequenced for a study of technical replicates of blood from a handful of donors. V dropped 10 bases and J dropped 7; count of bases not matched to a gene: 15. This CDR3 spans 15 amino acids. From germline, CDR1 is MRHNA and CDR2 SNTAGT. Repertoires were generated with immunoSEQ multiplex PCR, while TCRdb's copy carries only in-frame clones and drops some. Altogether tens of thousands of clones are present, roughly 95% being singletons, with the ten largest covering less than 4.5%. This clonotype was obtained from a human donor in good health. Some clones in this sample may be carry-over from other donors' samples. The chain links TRBV6-4 to TRBJ2-1; 8 bases align to TRBD2. The sequencing sample was made of PBMCs. Here the CDR3 DNA reads TGTGCCAATTTGGGACTAGGGGGAGAATTGAATGAGCAGTTCTTC. Its translation is CANLGLGGELNEQFF.